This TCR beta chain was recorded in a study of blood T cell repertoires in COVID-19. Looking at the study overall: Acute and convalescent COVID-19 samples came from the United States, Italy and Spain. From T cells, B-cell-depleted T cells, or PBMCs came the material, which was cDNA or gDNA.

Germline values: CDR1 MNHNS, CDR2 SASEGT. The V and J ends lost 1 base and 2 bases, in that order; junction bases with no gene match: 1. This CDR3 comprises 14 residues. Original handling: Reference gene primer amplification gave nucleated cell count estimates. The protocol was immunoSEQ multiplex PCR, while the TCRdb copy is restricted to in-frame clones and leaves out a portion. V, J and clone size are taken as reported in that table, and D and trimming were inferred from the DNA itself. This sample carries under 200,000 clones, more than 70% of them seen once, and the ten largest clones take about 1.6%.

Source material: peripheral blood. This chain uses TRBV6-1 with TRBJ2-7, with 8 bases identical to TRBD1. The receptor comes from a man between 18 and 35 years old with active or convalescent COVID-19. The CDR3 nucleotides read TGTGCCAGCAGTGAAGGGACAGGGACCTACGAGCAGTACTTC. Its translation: CASSEGTGTYEQYF.